One sample yielded the 14 T cell receptor beta chains listed below, sequenced in a study of spatial heterogeneity in lung cancer. Notes on the study in general: Mutation counts in tumors were tracked by counts of expanded intratumoral alpha and beta TCRs.

Regarding time point: sample taken at primary tumor resection. These receptors are not linked to any known antigen. TCRdb ran MiXCR on the 5' RACE reads and lists one entry per CDR3 protein. The top ten clones hold 20% to 25% of a sample with about 13,000 distinct CDR3 sequences, approximately 4.8% of them seen once. This material consisted of lung tumor tissue, taken at surgery. The receptors stem from a male donor with early-stage non-small cell lung cancer.

This clonotype was found many times. The CDR3 DNA sequence: TGTGCCAGCTCGCCGGACAGAGATACGCAGTATTTT. It is translated as CASSPDRDTQYF. The gene calls are TRBV18 and TRBJ2-3; a weak D match, TRBD1 (6 bases). The CDR3 extends over 12 amino acids. Trimming stripped 6 bases from V and 5 bases from J, with 9 bases between. The germline CDR1 and CDR2 sequences are KGHSH and LQKENI.

This clonotype has ten or more counts. The chain recombines TRBV20-1 with TRBJ2-3; 7 bases map to TRBD2. After removal of 6 bases from V and 6 bases from J, the junction contained 15 bases not matched to a gene. CDR1 and CDR2 from the germline V gene are DFQATT and SNEGSKA (reference sequence). This CDR3 spans 15 amino acids. The CDR3 loop reads CSAGPPSRGKDTQYF. The CDR3 region has the DNA TGCAGTGCAGGTCCTCCCTCGCGGGGGAAGGATACGCAGTATTTT.

In this sample, this clonotype turned up many times. The chain joins TRBV5-5 to TRBJ1-6; D gene unclear. Germline CDR1 SGHKS, CDR2 YYEKEE (reference sequence). V gave up 2 bases and J gave up 8 bases, with 11 bases separating them. The CDR3 covers 14 residues. The CDR3 reads CASSLQRADSPLHF. The CDR3 DNA reads as TGTGCCAGCAGCTTACAGCGCGCGGATTCACCCCTCCACTTT. Using reference TRBV5-5 and TRBJ1-6 for the parts outside the CDR3, the full variable domain is DAGVTQSPTHLIKTRGQQVTLRCSPISGHKSVSWYQQVLGQGPQFIFQYYEKEERGRGNFPDRFSARQFPNYSSELNVNALLLGDSALYLCASSLQRADSPLHFGNGTRLTVT.

This clonotype came up many times. This chain joins TRBV5-5 and TRBJ1-5; D possibly corresponds to TRBD1 (6 bases). This CDR3 is 15 amino acids long. V gave up 2 bases and J gave up 6 bases, with 15 bases separating them. Germline-derived CDR1 and CDR2 are SGHKS and YYEKEE (reference sequence). CDR3 loop: CASSFRNTGIQPQHF. The DNA for the CDR3 is TGTGCCAGCAGCTTTCGTAACACAGGGATTCAGCCCCAGCATTTT.

This clonotype appeared many times. The junction differs from germline at one of its ends, possibly a read error. The chain uses TRBV27 and TRBJ2-1; D unclear. The germline V gene encodes CDR1 MNHEY and CDR2 SMNVEV (reference sequence). The CDR3 runs 15 residues. DNA for the CDR3: TGTGCCAGCAGCTTATGGGGAAACTCCTACAATGAGCAGTTCTTC. Its protein product is CASSLWGNSYNEQFF.

In its sample, this clonotype was seen a few times. The chain employs TRBV4-1 and TRBJ1-2; 7 nucleotides match TRBD1. The CDR3 consists of 14 residues. V lost 3 bases to trimming and J lost 5 bases; unmatched junction nucleotides: 6. CDR1 and CDR2 (germline): MGHRA, YSYEKL. The CDR3 reads CASSHVGTAYGYTF. The DNA of the CDR3 is TGCGCCAGCAGCCATGTGGGGACAGCGTATGGCTACACCTTC.

This clonotype was found a few times. V and J are TRBV28 and TRBJ1-2; possible D gene TRBD1, 5 bases. This CDR3 spans 14 amino acids. Trimming shortened V by 5 bases and J by 5 bases, and 15 bases separated the two germline ends. Germline CDR1 and CDR2: MDHEN and SYDVKM. The CDR3 bases are TGTGCCAGCAGTGTCAGACAGATTAAATATGGCTACACCTTC. Translated: CASSVRQIKYGYTF.

At least ten counts were recorded for this clonotype. V is TRBV28 and J is TRBJ2-7; D may correspond to TRBD1 or TRBD2 (5 bases each). V was trimmed by 4 bases and J by 5 bases, leaving 18 bases between them. This CDR3 is built from 15 residues. The germline V gene has CDR1 MDHEN and CDR2 SYDVKM. The CDR3 spells CASSSIGTTPDEQYF. CDR3 DNA sequence: TGTGCCAGCAGTTCCATAGGGACCACTCCAGACGAGCAGTACTTC.

In this sample, this clonotype turned up a few times. This chain connects TRBV11-2 to TRBJ1-1; no definite D call. Looked up from germline, CDR1 is SGHAT and CDR2 is FQNNGV. V was pared by 3 bases and J by 1 base, with 6 bases between. The CDR3 loop spans 13 amino acids. Written as DNA, the CDR3 is TGTGCCAGCAGCTTGTCTACGAACACTGAAGCTTTCTTT. This encodes CASSLSTNTEAFF.

This clonotype has a handful of counts. This chain connects TRBV7-9 to TRBJ2-7, with D perhaps matching TRBD1 (5 bases). Trimming removed 4 bases from V and 2 bases from J, with 9 bases in between. The CDR3 has 13 amino acids. The germline V gene encodes CDR1 SEHNR and CDR2 FQNEAQ (reference sequence). CDR3 DNA: TGTGCCAGCAGCTCAGACAGAACCTACGAGCAGTACTTC. It translates to CASSSDRTYEQYF.

Many counts were recorded for this clonotype. The rearrangement uses TRBV6-5 and TRBJ1-1; tentative D call: TRBD1 (5 bases). The CDR3 sequence is 13 residues long. CDR1 MNHEY and CDR2 SVGAGI come from the germline V gene. Trimming removed 7 bases from V and 11 bases from J, with 20 bases in between. The CDR3 DNA is TGTGCCAGCACCACGGGGACGGGGAGGGATGCTTTCTTT. Translation gives CASTTGTGRDAFF.

This clonotype was seen at least ten times. This chain joins TRBV7-2 and TRBJ2-6; no clear D. This CDR3 comprises 14 residues. Trimming pared 2 bases from V and 1 base from J, leaving 3 bases between. Germline-derived CDR1 and CDR2 are SGHTA and FQGNSA. CDR3: CASSLKSGANVLTF. Here the CDR3 DNA reads TGTGCCAGCAGCTTAAAATCTGGGGCCAACGTCCTGACTTTC.

A few counts support this clonotype. The chain employs TRBV7-9 and TRBJ2-1; maybe TRBD2 (6 bases). The germline CDR1 and CDR2 sequences are SEHNR and FQNEAQ (reference sequence). This CDR3 contains 16 residues. V lost 5 bases, J lost 9 bases, and 23 bases lay in between. CDR3 residues: CASSPRNRDSGGEQFF. In nucleotides, the CDR3 is TGTGCCAGCAGCCCGAGGAATCGGGATTCCGGGGGTGAGCAGTTCTTC.

This clonotype was recorded at least ten times. An end of the junction differs from the germline gene, which may be a read error. J is TRBJ1-5 and V is TRBV20-1; D not certain. The CDR3 has 12 amino acids. Germline V gene lookup returns CDR1 DFQATT and CDR2 SNEGSKA (reference sequence). The CDR3 sequence: CSATHSNQSQHF. DNA for the CDR3: TGCAGTGCTACCCATAGCAATCAGTCCCAGCATTTT.